The source of this T cell receptor (beta chain) is a study of blood T cells in healthy people across ages. Primers used in a second PCR of about 6 to 11 cycles were a sample-barcoded 5' primer and a J-beta primer mix. From the 5' RACE reads, TCRdb called clonotypes with MiXCR, one entry per CDR3 protein. The data show about 590,000 distinct CDR3 sequences, with approximately 30% seen just once and roughly 14% held by the top ten. V was clipped by 2 bases and J by 1 base, with 6 bases between them. Germline loops: CDR1 SQVTM, CDR2 ANQGSEA. The CDR3 is 13 residues long. Each donor's blood draw was around 9.1 milliliters of peripheral blood.

This chain connects TRBV29-1 to TRBJ2-4; TRBD1 is a possible D gene (5 bases). This clonotype originated in a woman aged 80 or older in good health. The sample taken for sequencing was blood. This CDR3 is CSVESGAKNIQYF. CDR3 DNA sequence: TGCAGCGTTGAATCAGGGGCCAAAAACATTCAGTACTTC.